This T cell receptor beta chain emerged from a study of human T cells and chemical hapten exposure. Study summary: Patch tests delivered 0.01% DPC to the upper back and were evaluated at 6 days.

Findings and caveats of the study: Expanded TCRs created a significantly greater count of big CDR3 similarity clusters than controls did.

Of note for this clonotype: Antigen: not known. This may be a read error, as it is one base from a much larger clone.

MiXCR, applied by TCRdb to the RACE reads, yields one record per CDR3 protein. In the table there are tens of thousands of distinct CDR3 sequences, roughly 11% of which are singletons. Per germline, CDR1 SGHDT and CDR2 YYEEEE. The CDR3 contains 15 residues. Time point in this sample: patch test 2, 6 weeks after DPC sensitization. The treatment denotes: therapeutic diphenylcyclopropenone sensitization with weekly scalp DPC. Total RNA was isolated from unfractionated whole blood. The rearrangement joins TRBV5-6 to TRBJ1-1; D is possibly TRBD1 (6 bases). This sequence originates from a man aged 35-49 years with alopecia areata. Some clones in this sample may be carry-over from other donors' samples. Specimen: whole blood, collected in connection with sensitization to the hapten diphenylcyclopropenone (DPC). The CDR3 coding sequence is TGTGCCAGCAGCTTGGTTAACAGGGAGAACACTAAAGCTTTCTTT. Translation gives CASSLVNRENTKAFF.